The source of this TCR beta chain is a study of T-cell reconstitution after alpha-beta-depleted transplantation in children. Broader study findings: After transplant, at about two months, alpha-beta T cells were reportedly derived from several hundred expanded graft clones. Some patients showed high day-60 TCRbeta diversity, which derived from surviving recipient T cells and thymic progenitors. Hyperexpanded clones declined; after one year, newly produced T cells mostly supplied diversity.

During its preparation, the TCRbeta library received unique molecular identifiers. Each CDR3 protein gets one entry after TCRdb re-called the PCR reads with MiXCR. The repertoire holds just over 200,000 distinct CDR3 sequences, with roughly 8.1% as singletons. To note about this clonotype: The antigen is unknown.

This CDR3 is 15 amino acids long. V shed 3 bases and J shed 4 bases, with 14 bases lying between them. The receptor's source is a male patient aged 2 to 10 who had a stem cell transplant for acute myeloid leukemia, so the T cells may come from the graft donor. The chain carries TRBV12-3 or TRBV12-4 and TRBJ2-3, with no clear D. This specimen was PBMCs, mostly from graft donor cells, taken 360 days after TCRalphabeta/CD19-depleted stem cell transplant. The CDR3 bases are TGTGCCAGCAGTTTGGATCCGAATAGGGCAGATACGCAGTATTTT. Encoded protein: CASSLDPNRADTQYF.